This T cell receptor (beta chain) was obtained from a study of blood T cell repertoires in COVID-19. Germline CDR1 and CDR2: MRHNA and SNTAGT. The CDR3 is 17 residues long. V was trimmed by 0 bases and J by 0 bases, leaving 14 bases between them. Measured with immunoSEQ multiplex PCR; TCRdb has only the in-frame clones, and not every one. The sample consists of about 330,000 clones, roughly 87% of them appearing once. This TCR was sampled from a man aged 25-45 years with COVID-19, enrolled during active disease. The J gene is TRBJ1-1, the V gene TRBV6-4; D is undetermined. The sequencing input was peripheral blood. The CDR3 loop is CASSDSTTCGMNTEAFF. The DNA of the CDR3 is TGTGCCAGCAGTGACTCAACGACATGTGGTATGAACACTGAAGCTTTCTTT.